This TCR beta chain was documented in a study of blood T cell repertoires in COVID-19. CDR1 and CDR2 from the germline V gene are SNHLY and FYNNEI. The CDR3 runs to 14 residues. J lost 5 bases, V lost 8 bases, and 11 bases had no gene match. Using immunoSEQ multiplex PCR, the repertoire was profiled, and TCRdb retains in-frame clones only, with some absent. This sample carries around 140,000 clones, just under 90% of them seen once, and the ten largest clones take 8.6%. The sequencing sample was made of peripheral blood. The J gene is TRBJ2-5, the V gene TRBV2, with TRBD1 matching 7 bases. The sequence came from a woman aged 45-59 years with active or convalescent COVID-19. DNA of the CDR3: TGTGCCAGCGGACAGGACAGGAGTAAGGAGACCCAGTACTTC. It yields the protein CASGQDRSKETQYF.